The clone carrying this T cell receptor (beta chain) turned up a few times. Its antigen remains unknown. The record originates from a study of spatial heterogeneity in lung cancer. Study-wide context: Raw reads contained each unique TCR and UMI combination more than ten times on average.

The V and J ends lost 6 bases and 4 bases, in that order; junction bases with no gene match: 9. Germline values: CDR1 MNHNS, CDR2 SASEGT. The CDR3 has 16 residues. Each CDR3 protein is one row after TCRdb ran MiXCR on the 5' RACE reads. The sample consists of about 20,000 distinct CDR3 sequences, 15% to 20% of them appearing once. Whole-study results and caveats: The study found that expanded intratumoral alpha and beta TCR counts tracked tumor mutation counts.

The sample's time point: sample taken at primary tumor resection. This receptor was identified in a female donor with early-stage non-small cell lung cancer. The source material was lung tumor tissue, sampled at surgery. The V call is TRBV6-1, the J call TRBJ2-1; 10 bases are a match to TRBD2. The CDR3 DNA is TGTGCCAGCAGCGTTCAAGCGGGAGGGCCTTACAATGAGCAGTTCTTC. This encodes CASSVQAGGPYNEQFF.